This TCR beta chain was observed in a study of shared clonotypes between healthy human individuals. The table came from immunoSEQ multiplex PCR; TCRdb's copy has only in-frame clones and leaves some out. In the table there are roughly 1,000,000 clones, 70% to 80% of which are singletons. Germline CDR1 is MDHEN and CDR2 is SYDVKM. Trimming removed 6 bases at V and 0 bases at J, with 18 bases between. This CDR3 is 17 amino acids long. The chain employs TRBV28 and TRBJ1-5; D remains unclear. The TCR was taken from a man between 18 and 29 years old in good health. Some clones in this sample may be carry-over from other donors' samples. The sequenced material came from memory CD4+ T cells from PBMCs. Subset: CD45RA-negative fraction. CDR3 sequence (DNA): TGTGCCAGCAGCACCCCCGGACGGGCTTATAGCAATCAGCCCCAGCATTTT. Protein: CASSTPGRAYSNQPQHF.